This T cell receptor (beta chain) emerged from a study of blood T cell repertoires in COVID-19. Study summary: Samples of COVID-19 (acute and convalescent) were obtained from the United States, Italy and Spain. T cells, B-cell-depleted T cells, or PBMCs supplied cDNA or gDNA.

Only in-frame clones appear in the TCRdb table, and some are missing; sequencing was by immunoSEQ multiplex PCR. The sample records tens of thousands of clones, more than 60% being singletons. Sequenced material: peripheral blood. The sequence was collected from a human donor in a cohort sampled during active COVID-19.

CDR3 sequence (DNA): TGTGCCAGCAGCTCGCAGGGGGGTAGAGAGACCCAGTACTTC. Amino acid sequence: CASSSQGGRETQYF. The chain combines TRBV7-3 with TRBJ2-5; TRBD1 is a possible D gene (7 bases). The germline V gene has CDR1 SGHTA and CDR2 FQGTGA. The CDR3 extends over 14 amino acids. Trimming removed 4 bases at V and 4 bases at J, with 13 bases between.